This T cell receptor (beta chain) was recorded in a study of cytomegalovirus exposure and HLA in healthy donors. The PCR had 60 Vbeta and 13 Jbeta primers. Sequencing used immunoSEQ multiplex PCR; TCRdb keeps in-frame clones, though not all of them. Among approximately 98,000 clones listed, around 72% were seen once. Germline lookup yields CDR1 SGHTA and CDR2 FQGNSA. V shed 5 bases, J shed 7 bases, and the junction held 8 bases outside the gene matches. The CDR3 extends over 16 amino acids. The V gene is TRBV7-2, the J gene TRBJ2-1; 13 nucleotides match TRBD2. Sequences were obtained from PBMCs. This TCR derives from a man younger than 30 in good health and CMV-seropositive. DNA of the CDR3: TGTGCCAGCAGCCGCGTTGTGACTAGCGGGGGGAATGAGCAGTTCTTC. It encodes CASSRVVTSGGNEQFF.